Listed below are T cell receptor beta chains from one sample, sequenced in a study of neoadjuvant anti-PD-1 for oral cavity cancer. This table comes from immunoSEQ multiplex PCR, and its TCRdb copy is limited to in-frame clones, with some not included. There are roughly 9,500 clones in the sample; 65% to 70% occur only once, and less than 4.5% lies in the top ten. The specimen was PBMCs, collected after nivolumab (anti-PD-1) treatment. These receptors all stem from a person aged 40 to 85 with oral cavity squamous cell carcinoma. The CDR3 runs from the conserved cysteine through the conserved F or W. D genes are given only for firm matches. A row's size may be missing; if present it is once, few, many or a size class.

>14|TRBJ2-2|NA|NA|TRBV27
TGTGCCAGCAGGCCTGTAAGGAGCACCCGGGAGCTGTTTTTT
CASRPVRSTRELFF
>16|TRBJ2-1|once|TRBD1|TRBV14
TGTGCCAGCAGCCAGAAGCCGGGACAGGGTTACAATGAGCAGTTCTTC
CASSQKPGQGYNEQFF
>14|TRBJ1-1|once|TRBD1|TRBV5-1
TGCGCCAGCAGCCGGACAGGGGGTCACACTGAAGCTTTCTTT
CASSRTGGHTEAFF
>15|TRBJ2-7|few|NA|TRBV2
TGTGCCAGCAGCGTAACGACACTTGCCGGGGGAGAGCAGTACTTC
CASSVTTLAGGEQYF
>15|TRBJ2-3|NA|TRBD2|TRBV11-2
TGTGCCAGCAGCCCTAGCGGGAGGGGGCCAGATACGCAGTATTTT
CASSPSGRGPDTQYF
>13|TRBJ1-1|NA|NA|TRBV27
TGTGCCAGCAGTTTAGGAGGGAACACTGAAGCTTTCTTT
CASSLGGNTEAFF
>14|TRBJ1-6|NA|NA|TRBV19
TGTGCCAGTAGCGGCAGGAGGGGATGGTCACCCCTCCACTTT
CASSGRRGWSPLHF
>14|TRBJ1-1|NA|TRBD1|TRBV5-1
TGCGCCAGCAGCTTCCGGACAGGGCAAACTGAAGCTTTCTTT
CASSFRTGQTEAFF
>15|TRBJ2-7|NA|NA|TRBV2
TGTGCCAGCAGTTTCCCCCAGGGGTCTCTCTACGAGCAGTACTTC
CASSFPQGSLYEQYF
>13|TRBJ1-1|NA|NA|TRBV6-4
TGTGCCAGCAGTGTCAGTCAGCAAACCGAAGCTTTCTTT
CASSVSQQTEAFF
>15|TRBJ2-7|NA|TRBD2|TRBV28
TGTGCCAGCAGTTCTCACGGGACTAGCTCCTACGAGCAGTACTTC
CASSSHGTSSYEQYF
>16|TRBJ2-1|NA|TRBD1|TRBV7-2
TGTGCCAGCAGCTTAGGACAGGGGGCCGGGGACCATGAGCAGTTCTTC
CASSLGQGAGDHEQFF
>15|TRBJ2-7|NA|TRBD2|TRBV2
TGTGCCAGCTTCGGGGCTCGGACTAGCGTATACGAGCAGTACTTC
CASFGARTSVYEQYF
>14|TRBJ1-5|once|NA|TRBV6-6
TGTGCCAGCTCTGAGAGGACGGATAATCAGCCCCAGCATTTT
CASSERTDNQPQHF
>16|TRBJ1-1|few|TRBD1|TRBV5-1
TGCGCCAGCAGCTCTACAGGGGGGAACGTGAGGGGTGAAGCTTTCTTT
CASSSTGGNVRGEAFF
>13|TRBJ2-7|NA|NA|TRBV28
TGTGCCAGCTGGAAGAGGGGAGGCCACGAGCAGTACTTC
CASWKRGGHEQYF
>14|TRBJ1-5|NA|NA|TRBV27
TGTGCCAGCAGTCCACAGGGTAACAATCAGCCCCAGCATTTT
CASSPQGNNQPQHF
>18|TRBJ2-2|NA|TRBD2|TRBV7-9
TGTGCCAGCAGCGTACATCGACTAGCGGGAGTTGACACCGGGGAGCTGTTTTTT
CASSVHRLAGVDTGELFF
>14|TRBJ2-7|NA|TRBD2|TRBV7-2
TGTGCCAGCAGCTTAGGCGGTAGCGGGTACGAGCAGTACTTC
CASSLGGSGYEQYF
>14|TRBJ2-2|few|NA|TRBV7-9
TGTGCCAGCAGCTTAGCAAGCCCCACCGGGGAGCTGTTTTTT
CASSLASPTGELFF
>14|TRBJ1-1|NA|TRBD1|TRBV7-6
TGTGCCAGCAGCTTACGAACAGGGGGCACTGAAGCTTTCTTT
CASSLRTGGTEAFF
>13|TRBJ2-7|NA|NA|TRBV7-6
TGTGCCAGCAGCTTAGTGGGGGGATCCGAGCAGTACTTC
CASSLVGGSEQYF
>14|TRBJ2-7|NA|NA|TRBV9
TGTGCCAGCACCCCTGGGTCGGGGGCAATCTTGCAGTACTTC
CASTPGSGAILQYF
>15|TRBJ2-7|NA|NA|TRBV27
TGTGCCAGCAGAAACTTAGAGCGGGCAGGGAACGAGCAGTACTTC
CASRNLERAGNEQYF
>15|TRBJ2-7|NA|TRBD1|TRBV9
TGTGCCAGCAGCGTAGGAGCAGGGGGATCCTACGAGCAGTACTTC
CASSVGAGGSYEQYF
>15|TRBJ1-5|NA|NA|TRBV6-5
TGTGCCAGCAGTTCTCAGGGTGGAGGCCATCAGCCCCAGCATTTT
CASSSQGGGHQPQHF
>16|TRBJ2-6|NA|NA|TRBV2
TGTGCCAGCAGTGAAATAGGGGGGTCTGGGGCCAACGTCCTGACTTTC
CASSEIGGSGANVLTF
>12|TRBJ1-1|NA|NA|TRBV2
TGTGCCAGCGGGCACAGGAACACTGAAGCTTTCTTT
CASGHRNTEAFF
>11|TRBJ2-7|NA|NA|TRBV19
TGTGCCAGTAGCGGCTTCTACGAGCAGTACTTC
CASSGFYEQYF
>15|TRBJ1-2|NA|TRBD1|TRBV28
TGTGCCAGCAGTCCCCCGACAGGGGGCTCGTATGGCTACACCTTC
CASSPPTGGSYGYTF
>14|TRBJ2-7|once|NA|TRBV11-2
TGTGCCAGCAGCTCCGGTTGGAGCTCCTACGAGCAGTACTTC
CASSSGWSSYEQYF
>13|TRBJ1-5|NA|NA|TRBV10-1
TGCGCCAGCAGTGAGGGAGGGACACAGCCCCAGCATTTT
CASSEGGTQPQHF
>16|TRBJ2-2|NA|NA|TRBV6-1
TGTGCCAGCAGTGACGGACGGAAGCGGGACACCGGGGAGCTGTTTTTT
CASSDGRKRDTGELFF
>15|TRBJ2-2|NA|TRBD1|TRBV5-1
TGCGCCAGCAGCTTCACAGGGGGCGCGAACGGGGAGCTGTTTTTT
CASSFTGGANGELFF
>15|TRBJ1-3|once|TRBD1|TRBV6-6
TGTGCCACCACGGACAGGGTCCTCTCTGGAAACACCATATATTTT
CATTDRVLSGNTIYF
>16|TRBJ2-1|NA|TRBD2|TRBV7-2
TGTGCCAGCAGCTCTCCTCTAGCGGGGGCTCACAATGAGCAGTTCTTC
CASSSPLAGAHNEQFF
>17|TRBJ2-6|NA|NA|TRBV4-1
TGCGCCAGCAGCCAAGATGGGGTGTTCGGAGGGGCCAACGTCCTGACTTTC
CASSQDGVFGGANVLTF
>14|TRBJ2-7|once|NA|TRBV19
TGTGCCAGTAGTATGGGTGGGGTAGTGGACGAGCAGTACTTC
CASSMGGVVDEQYF
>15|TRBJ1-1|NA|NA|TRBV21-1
TGTGCCAGCGGCCTCGACAGGGGCCGAAACACTGAAGCTTTCTTT
CASGLDRGRNTEAFF
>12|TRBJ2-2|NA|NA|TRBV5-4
TGTGCCAGCAGACCGGGCACCGGGGAGCTGTTTTTT
CASRPGTGELFF
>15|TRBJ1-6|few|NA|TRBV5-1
TGCGCCAGCAGCTTGGCCGTTGCATCGAATTCACCCCTCCACTTT
CASSLAVASNSPLHF